One sample yielded the 25 T cell receptor beta chains listed below, sequenced in a study of blood T cells in healthy people across ages. With a J-beta primer mix and a sample-barcoded 5' primer, a second PCR ran about 6 to 11 cycles. Each CDR3 protein is one row after TCRdb ran MiXCR on the 5' RACE reads. This table has over 700,000 distinct CDR3 sequences, less than 70% appearing once. Sequenced input: blood. These TCRs come from a man of 80 years or more in good health.

The rearrangement joins TRBV12-3 or TRBV12-4 to TRBJ2-5; 11 bases map to TRBD2. This CDR3 region has 16 residues. V lost 2 bases and J lost 4; bases outside the gene matches: 6. In DNA form, the CDR3 reads TGTGCCAGCAGTTTAACTAGCGGGGGATTTCTAGAGACCCAGTACTTC. Its translation: CASSLTSGGFLETQYF.

This rearrangement joins TRBV29-1 to TRBJ2-1, with D perhaps being TRBD1 or TRBD2 (6 bases each). Germline CDR1 reads SQVTM; CDR2 reads ANQGSEA. CDR3 length: 12 amino acids. The CDR3 reads CSLGGSGNEQFF. DNA for the CDR3: TGCAGTCTAGGGGGGTCGGGCAATGAGCAGTTCTTC.

The chain is built from TRBV30 and TRBJ2-4, with D perhaps TRBD2 (6 bases). CDR3 size: 15 residues. Trimming removed 4 bases at V and 0 bases at J, with 13 bases between. Looked up from germline, CDR1 is GTSNPN and CDR2 is SVGIG (reference sequence). CDR3 residues: CAWNPSALAKNIQYF. In nucleotides, the CDR3 is TGTGCCTGGAATCCTAGCGCACTAGCCAAAAACATTCAGTACTTC.

This clonotype has a handful of counts. The rearrangement uses TRBV7-2 and TRBJ2-3; D unresolved. Trimming removed 6 bases from V and 14 bases from J, with 21 bases in between. Per germline, CDR1 SGHTA and CDR2 FQGNSA. CDR3 length: 13 residues. The CDR3 spells CASSKDLLGYAYF. The CDR3 DNA reads TGTGCCAGCAGTAAGGACCTCCTCGGGTACGCGTATTTT.

V is TRBV19 and J is TRBJ2-1; TRBD1 is a possible D gene (9 bases). V was trimmed by 3 bases and J by 3 bases, leaving 15 bases between them. The CDR3 loop spans 16 amino acids. Germline CDR1 and CDR2: LNHDA and SQIVND (reference sequence). The CDR3: CASSIVAGQGYNEQFF. As DNA, the CDR3 is TGTGCCAGTAGTATCGTAGCGGGACAGGGCTACAATGAGCAGTTCTTC.

V and J are TRBV24-1 and TRBJ2-7; tentatively, D is TRBD2 (5 bases). Germline CDR1 KGHDR, CDR2 SFDVKD. Trimming took off 3 bases at V and 3 bases at J, with 14 bases between the two ends. CDR3 length: 15 amino acids. DNA of the CDR3: TGTGCCACCAGTGATGCCAGATCGGGGAACTACGAGCAGTACTTC. Amino acid sequence: CATSDARSGNYEQYF.

The gene calls are TRBV7-3 and TRBJ2-7; 8 bases agree with TRBD1. The V and J ends lost 3 bases and 0 bases, in that order; junction bases with no gene match: 4. Germline loops: CDR1 SGHTA, CDR2 FQGTGA. The CDR3 totals 15 residues. DNA of the CDR3: TGTGCCAGCAGCTTGGACAGGGTTGCCTCCTACGAGCAGTACTTC. Protein product: CASSLDRVASYEQYF.

This clonotype showed up just a few times. The CDR3 nucleotides read TGTGCCAGCAGCTTAGTGGCCGGAAGCTATGGCTACACCTTC. Amino acids: CASSLVAGSYGYTF. The genes are TRBV7-2 and TRBJ1-2; D not certain. CDR1 and CDR2 from the germline V gene are SGHTA and FQGNSA. Trimming shortened V by 1 base and J by 4 bases, and 10 bases separated the two germline ends. This CDR3 region has 14 residues.

In this sample, this clonotype turned up once. This chain uses TRBV11-2 with TRBJ2-4; possible D gene TRBD2, 7 bases. With the DNA end fitting TRBJ2-7 better, the J assignment may be wrong. This CDR3 has 15 residues. The germline gives CDR1 SGHAT, CDR2 FQNNGV. The CDR3 DNA follows: TGTGCACTTTCGGCGGGGGCCCTAAACCCCTACGAGCAGTACTTC. It yields the protein CALSAGALNPYEQYF.

The table lists this clonotype with a few counts. The chain employs TRBV7-9 and TRBJ2-7; D may be TRBD2 (5 bases). CDR1 is SEHNR and CDR2 is FQNEAQ in the germline V gene (reference sequence). V lost 5 bases, J lost 4 bases, and 15 bases lay in between. The length of the CDR3 is 14 residues. In DNA form, the CDR3 reads TGTGCCAGCAGCGTAGACCCGGGGTCGTACGAGCAGTACTTC. As protein: CASSVDPGSYEQYF.

J is TRBJ2-5 and V is TRBV20-1; TRBD2 matches 9 bases. The CDR3 has 15 amino acids. Germline CDR1 reads DFQATT; CDR2 reads SNEGSKA (reference sequence). V lost 0 bases, J lost 11 bases, and 13 bases stayed unmatched. The CDR3 region has the DNA TGCAGTGCTAGAGATCTAGCGGGATCCTACAATGAGCAGTACTTC. Translation: CSARDLAGSYNEQYF.

The V and J genes are TRBV29-1 and TRBJ2-5; 8 bases are shared with TRBD1. V trimming: 6 bases; J trimming: 5 bases; junction bases outside the gene matches: 8. The CDR3 has 13 residues. Germline V lookup: CDR1 SQVTM, CDR2 ANQGSEA. CDR3 loop: CSVLTGGLETQYF. The CDR3 DNA follows: TGCAGCGTGCTTACAGGGGGTTTGGAGACCCAGTACTTC. Based on the CDR3 plus reference TRBV29-1 and TRBJ2-5, the full variable domain is SAVISQKPSRDICQRGTSLTIQCQVDSQVTMMFWYRQQPGQSLTLIATANQGSEATYESGFVIDKFPISRPNLTFSTLTVSNMSPEDSSIYLCSVLTGGLETQYFGPGTRLLVL.

The chain combines TRBV29-1 with TRBJ2-2, with a weak D call TRBD2 (5 bases). The CDR3 loop spans 11 amino acids. The V end lost 5 bases, the J end lost 10 bases, and 11 bases lay between the germline ends. Germline CDR1 and CDR2: SQVTM and ANQGSEA. CDR3 sequence: CSVSRGTELFF. Here the CDR3 DNA reads TGCAGCGTTAGCCGGGGAACGGAGCTGTTTTTT.

This clonotype appeared a few times. J is TRBJ2-7 and V is TRBV5-1; TRBD1 aligns across 10 bases. The V and J ends lost 1 base and 5 bases, in that order; junction bases with no gene match: 15. Looked up from germline, CDR1 is SGHRS and CDR2 is YFSETQ. This CDR3 is 18 amino acids long. The CDR3 loop is CASSLFAGTGDQKNEQYF. Written as DNA, the CDR3 is TGCGCCAGCAGCTTGTTCGCCGGGACAGGGGATCAGAAGAACGAGCAGTACTTC.

The chain carries TRBV12-3 or TRBV12-4 and TRBJ2-5, with a possible D match to TRBD1 (6 bases). Trimming stripped 2 bases from V and 6 bases from J, with 10 bases between. CDR3 length: 13 residues. CDR3 in DNA: TGTGCCAGCAGTTTATTCAGGGGTCAGACCCAGTACTTC. Protein product: CASSLFRGQTQYF.

V and J are TRBV5-1 and TRBJ1-4; D is uncertain. The CDR3 has 15 residues. Deletions cut 2 bases from V and 4 bases from J, with 12 bases between. Germline V CDR1 and CDR2: SGHRS, YFSETQ. In nucleotides, the CDR3 is TGCGCCAGCAGCTTAGGAGTACCGGGTAATGAAAAACTGTTTTTT. Amino acid sequence: CASSLGVPGNEKLFF.

The chain has TRBV3-1 and TRBJ2-5; perhaps D is TRBD1 or TRBD2 (5 bases each). Trimming left V 6 bases short and J 11 bases short, with 16 bases between. The CDR3 runs to 12 residues. Germline lookup yields CDR1 LGHDT and CDR2 YNNKEL (reference sequence). The CDR3 DNA reads as TGTGCCAGCAGGAGGGGAGCCGGGGAGCAGTACTTC. Amino acid sequence: CASRRGAGEQYF.

The chain is built from TRBV6-5 and TRBJ2-5; possible D gene TRBD2, 6 bases. From germline, CDR1 is MNHEY and CDR2 SVGAGI. V was pared by 10 bases and J by 4 bases, with 10 bases between. CDR3 size: 11 residues. The CDR3 loop is CAIGGLETQYF. The CDR3 DNA sequence: TGTGCCATCGGGGGTTTAGAGACCCAGTACTTC.

This clonotype was observed at least ten times. The rearrangement uses TRBV5-1 and TRBJ1-2; no reliable D call. Trimming shortened V by 2 bases and J by 7 bases, and 15 bases separated the two germline ends. The CDR3 extends over 14 amino acids. The germline CDR1 and CDR2 sequences are SGHRS and YFSETQ. The CDR3 DNA sequence: TGCGCCAGCAGCTTAAACGACCCCCGGGCTGGCTACACCTTC. It codes for CASSLNDPRAGYTF.

The rearrangement links TRBV28 to TRBJ2-5; tentatively, D is TRBD2 (8 bases). This CDR3 has 15 amino acids. Germline assignment: CDR1 MDHEN and CDR2 SYDVKM. V was cut by 4 bases and J by 2 bases, with 14 bases left in between. The CDR3 bases are TGTGCCAGCAGTTCGGGGGGGGGACAGCAAGAGACCCAGTACTTC. It specifies CASSSGGGQQETQYF.

This clonotype occurred a few times. The chain links TRBV29-1 to TRBJ1-2; D not certain. CDR1 is SQVTM, CDR2 ANQGSEA, per germline. The CDR3 has 8 residues. Trimming left V 3 bases short and J 10 bases short, with 3 bases between. The CDR3: CSVDLYTF. CDR3 DNA: TGCAGCGTTGACCTCTACACCTTC.

The chain is built from TRBV6-5 and TRBJ2-6; D might be TRBD2 (5 bases). The V end lost 4 bases, the J end lost 4 bases, and 23 bases lay between the germline ends. CDR1 and CDR2 from the germline V gene are MNHEY and SVGAGI. The CDR3 is 19 amino acids. Here the CDR3 reads CASSFLPRGLPQGANVLTF. The CDR3 DNA sequence: TGTGCCAGCAGTTTCCTCCCACGAGGGCTCCCTCAAGGGGCCAACGTCCTGACTTTC.

The V and J genes are TRBV18 and TRBJ1-1, with 8 bases lining up with TRBD1. This CDR3 has 15 amino acids. After removal of 4 bases from V and 5 bases from J, the junction contained 9 bases not matched to a gene. Germline V lookup: CDR1 KGHSH, CDR2 LQKENI. The CDR3 is CASSRTGSPGTEAFF. The DNA for the CDR3 is TGTGCCAGCTCACGGACAGGGTCCCCTGGGACTGAAGCTTTCTTT. The whole variable domain, remainder taken from reference TRBV18 and TRBJ1-1, is NAGVMQNPRHLVRRRGQEARLRCSPMKGHSHVYWYRQLPEEGLKFMVYLQKENIIDESGMPKERFSAEFPKEGPSILRIQQVVRGDSAAYFCASSRTGSPGTEAFFGQGTRLTVV.

This clonotype was counted only a few times. The chain combines TRBV28 with TRBJ2-4; no clear D. Trimming cost V 4 bases and J 5 bases, with 15 bases left between them. The CDR3 contains 15 residues. CDR1 and CDR2 (germline): MDHEN, SYDVKM. In DNA form, the CDR3 reads TGTGCCAGCAGTTCACCCACGGCAGGCCAAAACATTCAGTACTTC. Amino acid sequence: CASSSPTAGQNIQYF.

There are a few counts of this clonotype. This chain joins TRBV7-2 and TRBJ2-1; D is unclear. Trimming took off 5 bases at V and 7 bases at J, with 12 bases between the two ends. Germline V lookup: CDR1 SGHTA, CDR2 FQGNSA. There are 13 residues in the CDR3. The CDR3 coding sequence is TGTGCCAGCAGCCCAGGCGGTTTTAATGAGCAGTTCTTC. It codes for CASSPGGFNEQFF.